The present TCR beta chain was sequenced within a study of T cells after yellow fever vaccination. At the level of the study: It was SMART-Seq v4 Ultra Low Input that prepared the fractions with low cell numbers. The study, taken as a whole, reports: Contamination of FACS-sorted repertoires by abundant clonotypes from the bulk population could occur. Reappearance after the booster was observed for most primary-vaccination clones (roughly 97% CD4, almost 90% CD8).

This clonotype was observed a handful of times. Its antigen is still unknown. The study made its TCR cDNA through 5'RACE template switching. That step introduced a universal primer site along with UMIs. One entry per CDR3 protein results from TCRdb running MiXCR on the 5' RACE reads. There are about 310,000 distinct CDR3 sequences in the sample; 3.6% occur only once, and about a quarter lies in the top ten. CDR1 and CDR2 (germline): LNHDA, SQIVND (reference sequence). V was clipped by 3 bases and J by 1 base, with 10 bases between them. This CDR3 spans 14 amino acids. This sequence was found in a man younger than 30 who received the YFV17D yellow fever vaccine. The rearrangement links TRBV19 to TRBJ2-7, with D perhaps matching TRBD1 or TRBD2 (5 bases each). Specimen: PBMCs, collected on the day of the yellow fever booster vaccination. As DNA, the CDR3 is TGTGCCAGTAGTATGTGGGGGAATTCCTACGAGCAGTACTTC. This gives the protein CASSMWGNSYEQYF. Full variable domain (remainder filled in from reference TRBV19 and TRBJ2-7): DGGITQSPKYLFRKEGQNVTLSCEQNLNHDAMYWYRQDPGQGLRLIYYSQIVNDFQKGDIAEGYSVSREKKESFPLTVTSAQKNPTAFYLCASSMWGNSYEQYFGPGTRLTVT.